The 30 T cell receptor beta chains below were found in one sample sequenced in a study of blood T cells in healthy people across ages. Alongside a J-beta primer mix, a sample-barcoded 5' primer served in a second PCR lasting about 7 to 11 cycles. TCRdb called the 5' RACE reads again in MiXCR, with one record for every CDR3 protein. This sample has 1.5 million or so distinct CDR3 sequences, with about 43% found just once. Sample: blood. These TCRs come from a woman younger than 35 in good health.

This clonotype was counted between two and nine times. This chain connects TRBV7-9 to TRBJ2-1, with D perhaps matching TRBD1 (5 bases). The V gene's germline CDR1 is SEHNR and CDR2 FQNEAQ (reference sequence). CDR3 length: 17 amino acids. Trimming cost V 1 base and J 6 bases, with 19 bases left between them. The CDR3 protein is CASSLESGAPRSNEQFF. CDR3 coding DNA: TGTGCCAGCAGCTTAGAGAGTGGGGCTCCGCGGTCCAATGAGCAGTTCTTC.

The chain combines TRBV24-1 with TRBJ2-1, with 8 bases matching TRBD2. The ends lost 5 bases at V and 0 bases at J; junction bases unmatched: 5. The CDR3 has 16 residues. Germline values: CDR1 KGHDR, CDR2 SFDVKD. The CDR3 reads CATSGTSRSSYNEQFF. The CDR3 coding sequence is TGTGCCACCAGTGGGACTAGCAGGAGCTCCTACAATGAGCAGTTCTTC.

V and J are TRBV14 and TRBJ1-5, with D maybe TRBD1 (6 bases). There are 13 residues in the CDR3. Per germline, CDR1 SGHDN and CDR2 FVKESK. Written as DNA, the CDR3 is TGTGGCAACAGGGCAGGGGACGATCAGCCCCAGCATTTT. This translates into CGNRAGDDQPQHF.

V is TRBV6-2 or TRBV6-3 and J is TRBJ2-3; D is ambiguous. This CDR3 comprises 15 residues. V was trimmed by 2 bases and J by 2 bases, leaving 11 bases between them. Germline assignment: CDR1 MNHEY and CDR2 SVGEGT. For the CDR3, the DNA is TGTGCCAGCAGTTACCCTCAATCAGCCACAGATACGCAGTATTTT. It encodes CASSYPQSATDTQYF.

This chain connects TRBV5-1 to TRBJ2-3; a possible D gene is TRBD2 (5 bases). Deletions cut 7 bases from V and 0 bases from J, with 12 bases between. CDR3 length: 14 residues. The V gene's germline CDR1 is SGHRS and CDR2 YFSETQ. Here the CDR3 DNA reads TGCGCCAGCCGTGAGGGCCCGAGCACAGATACGCAGTATTTT. Protein sequence: CASREGPSTDTQYF.

This clonotype was seen a few times. This chain connects TRBV20-1 to TRBJ2-3; TRBD2 agrees at 10 bases. V dropped 0 bases and J dropped 4; count of bases not matched to a gene: 4. The CDR3 extends over 15 amino acids. Per germline, CDR1 DFQATT and CDR2 SNEGSKA (reference sequence). CDR3 DNA: TGCAGTGCTAGAGATCTAGCGGGAGTCGCAGATACGCAGTATTTT. Translated, it gives CSARDLAGVADTQYF.

This chain uses TRBV18 with TRBJ2-5, with D tentatively TRBD1 (6 bases). The DNA end is more similar to TRBJ2-7, so the J call may be wrong. The CDR3 totals 14 residues. The germline V gene encodes CDR1 KGHSH and CDR2 LQKENI. CDR3 nucleotide sequence: TGTGCCAGCTCCAGGGGCCGAGGGTTCTACGAGCAGTACTTC. Translated, it gives CASSRGRGFYEQYF.

The V call is TRBV12-3 or TRBV12-4, the J call TRBJ2-7, with 9 positions matching TRBD2. V shed 0 bases, J shed 5 bases, and the junction held 17 bases outside the gene matches. CDR3 length: 19 residues. In nucleotides, the CDR3 is TGTGCCAGCAGTTTAGCGGATAGACTAGCGGTCTTCCTGAGGGACGAGCAGTACTTC. The encoded protein is CASSLADRLAVFLRDEQYF.

V usage is TRBV20-1 and J usage is TRBJ2-5; D might be TRBD1 or TRBD2, each matching 6 bases. The V gene's germline CDR1 is DFQATT and CDR2 SNEGSKA (reference sequence). This CDR3 contains 14 residues. Trimming shortened V by 6 bases and J by 11 bases, and 25 bases separated the two germline ends. DNA of the CDR3: TGCAGTGCAGATGGGGGGCACCCCCCAAATGAGCAGTACTTC. Its protein product is CSADGGHPPNEQYF.

The CDR3 protein is CASSQEAYNSPLHF. The CDR3 DNA follows: TGTGCCAGCAGCCAAGAGGCCTATAATTCACCCCTCCACTTT. This chain joins TRBV3-1 and TRBJ1-6; D not certain. V was shortened by 0 bases and J by 2 bases, with 2 bases between the two germline ends. Germline V gives CDR1 LGHDT, CDR2 YNNKEL (reference sequence). The CDR3 spans 14 residues.

This clonotype came up a few times. The chain carries TRBV27 and TRBJ2-7; TRBD1 matches 8 bases. CDR3 length equals 14 residues. Losses at the gene ends were 5 bases for V and 2 bases for J; bases not matched to a gene: 5. The V gene's germline CDR1 is MNHEY and CDR2 SMNVEV (reference sequence). DNA of the CDR3: TGTGCCAGCAGTCCCTGGACAGGGCCCTACGAGCAGTACTTC. It codes for CASSPWTGPYEQYF.

This clonotype came up a few times. The chain links TRBV10-3 to TRBJ1-4; 7 bases are shared with TRBD1. Per the germline V gene, CDR1 is ENHRY and CDR2 is SYGVKD. The CDR3 extends over 14 amino acids. The V segment lost 2 bases and the J segment 10 bases; nucleotides outside the gene matches: 7. The CDR3 protein is CAISEDRELGKLFF. The CDR3 nucleotides read TGTGCCATCAGTGAGGACAGGGAGTTAGGAAAACTGTTTTTT.

This clonotype appeared a few times. The chain joins TRBV6-5 to TRBJ2-6; D is undetermined. CDR1 MNHEY and CDR2 SVGAGI come from the germline V gene. The length of the CDR3 is 14 residues. V was pared by 5 bases and J by 2 bases, with 7 bases between. DNA of the CDR3: TGTGCCAGCAGTCCTAAACCTGGGGCCAACGTCCTGACTTTC. Protein: CASSPKPGANVLTF.

The rearrangement links TRBV21-1 to TRBJ2-1; the table's D call, TRBD1, has no DNA check behind it. TRBV21-1 is tagged as a pseudogene. The length of the CDR3 is 11 residues. CDR3 region: CASSIGAGQFF. CDR3 DNA: TGTGCCAGCAGCATCGGGGCGGGGCAGTTCTTC.

This chain connects TRBV12-3 or TRBV12-4 to TRBJ1-2; D gene unclear. Trimming left V 0 bases short and J 13 bases short, with 15 bases between. The CDR3 is 13 amino acids. The CDR3 DNA reads TGTGCCAGCAGTTTAGCCGGGATGGAGCTCGCCACCTTC. It translates to CASSLAGMELATF.

The genes are TRBV7-9 and TRBJ2-5; the match to TRBD1 covers 9 bases. Germline loops: CDR1 SEHNR, CDR2 FQNEAQ (reference sequence). This CDR3 spans 13 amino acids. V trimming: 4 bases; J trimming: 4 bases; junction bases outside the gene matches: 1. The CDR3 here is CASSWTGVETQYF. The DNA of the CDR3 is TGTGCCAGCAGCTGGACAGGGGTAGAGACCCAGTACTTC. Full variable domain (outside the CDR3, taken from reference TRBV7-9 and TRBJ2-5): DTGVSQNPRHKITKRGQNVTFRCDPISEHNRLYWYRQTLGQGPEFLTYFQNEAQLEKSRLLSDRFSAERPKGSFSTLEIQRTEQGDSAMYLCASSWTGVETQYFGPGTRLLVL.

Remarks on this clonotype: One end of the junction fails to match germline, which may point to a read error. The rearrangement joins TRBV20-1 to TRBJ2-1; 11 bases line up with TRBD2. The CDR3 contains 17 residues. Germline loops: CDR1 DFQATT, CDR2 SNEGSKA (reference sequence). Written as DNA, the CDR3 is TGCAGTGCTACACTAGCGGGAGTTAAAGGGACCTACAAGGAGCAGTTCTTC. It codes for CSATLAGVKGTYKEQFF.

This clonotype was detected a few times. The chain combines TRBV4-2 with TRBJ1-2; no reliable D call. The CDR3 consists of 16 residues. Germline V CDR1 and CDR2: LGHNA, YNFKEQ. V gave up 1 base and J gave up 0 bases, with 12 bases separating them. The CDR3, as DNA: TGTGCCAGCAGCCAAGTTAACGGCCAAACTAACTATGGCTACACCTTC. It specifies CASSQVNGQTNYGYTF.

This clonotype came up a few times. The chain carries TRBV4-1 and TRBJ1-2; D is ambiguous. CDR1 is MGHRA, CDR2 YSYEKL, per germline. The CDR3 is 16 amino acids. The ends were cut back, 1 base at V and 7 bases at J, with 19 bases in the middle. The CDR3: CASSQVGIGEGGGYTF. CDR3 coding DNA: TGCGCCAGCAGCCAAGTAGGAATCGGGGAAGGAGGTGGCTACACCTTC.

The sample holds a few counts of this clonotype. This chain links TRBV9 with TRBJ2-7, with a tentative D call TRBD1 (6 bases). Per germline, CDR1 SGDLS and CDR2 YYNGEE. V was clipped by 0 bases and J by 2 bases, with 9 bases between them. The CDR3 consists of 14 residues. Here the CDR3 reads CASSVGGTTYEQYF. The CDR3 nucleotides read TGTGCCAGCAGCGTAGGGGGGACAACCTACGAGCAGTACTTC.

This clonotype was recorded a few times. J is TRBJ1-2 and V is TRBV12-3 or TRBV12-4, with D uncertain. Trimming pared 5 bases from V and 7 bases from J, leaving 8 bases between. The CDR3 runs to 11 residues. CDR3 protein: CASSRLAGYTF. The CDR3 DNA is TGTGCCAGCAGTCGTTTGGCTGGCTACACCTTC.

This clonotype was seen only a few times. V and J are TRBV9 and TRBJ1-6; 10 positions match TRBD1. The V gene's germline CDR1 is SGDLS and CDR2 YYNGEE. This CDR3 has 15 residues. Germline trimming cut 1 base from V and 10 bases from J; bases unmatched to any gene: 5. The DNA of the CDR3 is TGTGCCAGCAGCGTATCGGGGACAGGGGACTCACCCCTCCACTTT. Its protein product is CASSVSGTGDSPLHF. Full variable domain (missing parts from reference TRBV9 and TRBJ1-6): DSGVTQTPKHLITATGQRVTLRCSPRSGDLSVYWYQQSLDQGLQFLIQYYNGEERAKGNILERFSAQQFPDLHSELNLSSLELGDSALYFCASSVSGTGDSPLHFGNGTRLTVT.

This clonotype was detected a few times. The chain recombines TRBV10-3 with TRBJ2-5, with TRBD2 matching 9 bases. The CDR3 covers 14 residues. Germline CDR1 ENHRY, CDR2 SYGVKD. V lost 5 bases to trimming and J lost 11 bases; unmatched junction nucleotides: 12. This CDR3 is CAISLGLAMNEQYF. For the CDR3, the DNA is TGTGCCATCAGTCTGGGACTAGCTATGAATGAGCAGTACTTC.

With respect to this clonotype: The germline gene is not matched at one end of the junction; a read error may be the cause. CDR3 residues: CASSSPGPSYNEQFF. The CDR3 nucleotides are TGTGCCAGCAGTTCCCCGGGACCTAGCTACAATGAGCAGTTCTTC. V usage is TRBV5-1 and J usage is TRBJ2-1; tentatively, D is TRBD1 or TRBD2 (5 bases each). CDR3 size: 15 residues. Germline assignment: CDR1 SGHRS and CDR2 YFSETQ.

The rearrangement joins TRBV28 to TRBJ2-4; D is unclear. The germline gives CDR1 MDHEN, CDR2 SYDVKM. This CDR3 has 16 amino acids. V was shortened by 5 bases and J by 2 bases, with 16 bases between the two germline ends. CDR3 nucleotides: TGTGCCAGCAGTCCAGCCTCATTTTCGACCAAAAACATTCAGTACTTC. It yields the protein CASSPASFSTKNIQYF.

V gene TRBV14 combines with J gene TRBJ2-7; a possible D gene is TRBD2 (5 bases). The germline gives CDR1 SGHDN, CDR2 FVKESK. With 3 bases removed from V and 2 bases from J, the gap between germline ends came to 14 bases. The CDR3 is 15 amino acids. The CDR3 nucleotides read TGTGCCAGCAGCCAGGGTCGGGGTATGGCCTACGAGCAGTACTTC. It codes for CASSQGRGMAYEQYF. The full variable domain, with the rest looked up from reference TRBV14 and TRBJ2-7, is EAGVTQFPSHSVIEKGQTVTLRCDPISGHDNLYWYRRVMGKEIKFLLHFVKESKQDESGMPNNRFLAERTGGTYSTLKVQPAELEDSGVYFCASSQGRGMAYEQYFGPGTRLTVT.

Only a few counts were recorded for this clonotype. The rearrangement uses TRBV27 and TRBJ1-1; tentatively, D is TRBD1 (6 bases). Germline assignment: CDR1 MNHEY and CDR2 SMNVEV (reference sequence). V was clipped by 5 bases and J by 3 bases, with 13 bases between them. The length of the CDR3 is 14 residues. The CDR3, as DNA: TGTGCCAGCAGTGCCCTCACAGGGTACACTGAAGCTTTCTTT. Its translation is CASSALTGYTEAFF.

This clonotype has at least ten counts. The chain employs TRBV12-3 or TRBV12-4 and TRBJ2-1, with D hard to call. The CDR3 length is 13 residues. V shed 1 base and J shed 5 bases, with 6 bases lying between them. CDR3 sequence (DNA): TGTGCCAGCAGTTTAGGGCAGGACAATGAGCAGTTCTTC. Protein product: CASSLGQDNEQFF.

Of note for this clonotype: A junction end diverges from the germline sequence, so it may reflect a read error. This rearrangement joins TRBV13 to TRBJ1-1; weak D call: TRBD1 (6 bases). This CDR3 contains 12 residues. Per germline, CDR1 PRHDT and CDR2 FYEKMQ (reference sequence). CDR3 region: CASNLGGQGAFF. The CDR3, as DNA: TGTGCCAGCAACTTAGGCGGTCAGGGGGCTTTCTTT.

The rearrangement uses TRBV29-1 and TRBJ2-3; D not certain. Looked up from germline, CDR1 is SQVTM and CDR2 is ANQGSEA. Trimming removed 6 bases from V and 4 bases from J, with 5 bases in between. The CDR3 sequence is 10 residues long. CDR3 sequence: CSVPADTQYF. As DNA, the CDR3 is TGCAGCGTCCCAGCAGATACGCAGTATTTT.